The 8 T cell receptor beta chains below were found in one sample sequenced in a study of cytomegalovirus exposure and HLA in healthy donors. Here immunoSEQ multiplex PCR was the method, and the copy in TCRdb shows in-frame clones only, minus some. The sample has 150,000 to 200,000 clones, 84% seen once. Sequenced material: PBMCs. Receptors were obtained from a woman aged 25 to 39 in good health and CMV-seropositive.

The V and J genes are TRBV7-8 and TRBJ2-3; TRBD2 aligns across 7 bases. V shed 1 base, J shed 10 bases, and the junction held 23 bases outside the gene matches. The CDR3 loop spans 19 amino acids. Germline loops: CDR1 SGHVS, CDR2 FQNEAQ. In DNA form, the CDR3 reads TGTGCCAGCAGCTTAGTATCGACCCTCGGGCTAGCGGAAAGAAAGGCGCAGTATTTT. Amino acid sequence: CASSLVSTLGLAERKAQYF.

The gene calls are TRBV11-2 and TRBJ2-5; a possible D gene is TRBD1 (6 bases). The CDR3 sequence is 14 residues long. Germline values: CDR1 SGHAT, CDR2 FQNNGV. V shed 4 bases and J shed 3 bases, with 12 bases lying between them. In DNA form, the CDR3 reads TGTGCCAGCAGCTCATGGACAGAAAAAGAGACCCAGTACTTC. Translated: CASSSWTEKETQYF.

The chain uses TRBV4-2 and TRBJ2-7, with D maybe TRBD1 (6 bases). Germline values: CDR1 LGHNA, CDR2 YNFKEQ. The CDR3 has 15 residues. Between the trimmed V and J ends, which lost 0 bases and 2 bases, there was a span of 11 bases. DNA for the CDR3: TGTGCCAGCAGCCAAGAACCGAGGGGGACCTACGAGCAGTACTTC. It encodes CASSQEPRGTYEQYF.

Here the CDR3 DNA reads TGCAGCCTTACGTGGGGCCTTCCTCCAAGTGAGCAGTTCTTC. Protein product: CSLTWGLPPSEQFF. The V and J genes are TRBV29-1 and TRBJ2-1; possibly TRBD1 for D (5 bases). CDR3 length: 14 residues. Trimming stripped 8 bases from V and 9 bases from J, with 23 bases between. CDR1 is SQVTM and CDR2 is ANQGSEA in the germline V gene.

The chain combines TRBV4-2 with TRBJ1-2, with TRBD1 matching over 10 bases. The ends lost 5 bases at V and 0 bases at J; junction bases unmatched: 18. The CDR3 consists of 20 residues. Germline CDR1 is LGHNA and CDR2 is YNFKEQ. This CDR3 is CASSSQSPRRDRGTNYGYTF. The DNA of the CDR3 is TGTGCCAGCAGCTCGCAGTCCCCTCGAAGGGACAGGGGAACTAACTATGGCTACACCTTC.

The genes are TRBV21-1 and TRBJ2-7; the D segment call TRBD1 is taken from the table without a DNA check. TRBV21-1 is tagged as a pseudogene. This CDR3 has 16 residues. The CDR3, as DNA: TGTGCCTTTCCGGGACAGGCCGAACCGAGCTCCTACGAGCAGTACTTC. Translating gives CAFPGQAEPSSYEQYF.

V gene TRBV6-6 combines with J gene TRBJ2-1; possibly TRBD2 for D (6 bases). Looked up from germline, CDR1 is MNHNY and CDR2 is SVGAGI (reference sequence). This CDR3 comprises 12 residues. V lost 5 bases and J 11 bases, leaving 13 bases between the germline ends. CDR3: CASSQRDSQQFF. The CDR3 DNA sequence: TGTGCCAGCAGTCAGAGGGACTCTCAGCAGTTCTTC.

The CDR3 nucleotides are TGTGCCAGCAGCCCTGGGGGGACCTACGAGCAGTACTTC. Translation gives CASSPGGTYEQYF. The V gene is TRBV27, the J gene TRBJ2-7; the D gene is possibly TRBD2 (6 bases). Trimming stripped 6 bases from V and 2 bases from J, with 11 bases between. Germline loops: CDR1 MNHEY, CDR2 SMNVEV (reference sequence). There are 13 residues in the CDR3.